The 16 T cell receptor beta chains in this list originate from one sample, sequenced in a study of blood T cells in healthy people across ages. Through a sample-barcoded 5' primer and a J-beta primer mix, a second PCR was run for 7 to 11 cycles. Each CDR3 protein gets one entry after TCRdb re-called the 5' RACE reads with MiXCR. The table includes 1.5 million to 1.8 million distinct CDR3 sequences, about 42% detected once. The sample comprised blood. The origin of the receptors is a woman under 30 in good health.

This clonotype was seen a few times. The chain has TRBV7-2 and TRBJ2-7; TRBD2 agrees at 12 bases. The end of the DNA aligns better with TRBJ2-5, so the J call may be wrong. Germline values: CDR1 SGHTA, CDR2 FQGNSA. The CDR3 has 15 residues. CDR3 loop: CASSFPSGGGETQYF. CDR3 DNA: TGTGCCAGCAGCTTCCCTAGCGGGGGGGGAGAGACCCAGTACTTC.

In its sample, this clonotype was seen a few times. J is TRBJ2-5 and V is TRBV20-1; 10 bases map to TRBD2. Trimming at V came to 6 bases and at J to 4 bases, leaving 5 bases not matched to a gene. The germline V gene encodes CDR1 DFQATT and CDR2 SNEGSKA (reference sequence). The CDR3 loop spans 13 amino acids. In nucleotides, the CDR3 is TGCAGTGCCTCGAGGACTAGCGGAGAGACCCAGTACTTC. Its protein product is CSASRTSGETQYF.

This clonotype was seen just once. The V gene is TRBV7-2, the J gene TRBJ2-5; a possible D gene is TRBD2 (5 bases). V was clipped by 1 base and J by 2 bases, with 11 bases between them. Germline V gene lookup returns CDR1 SGHTA and CDR2 FQGNSA. The CDR3 is 15 amino acids. The CDR3 sequence: CASSLVNRLQETQYF. The CDR3 coding sequence is TGTGCCAGCAGCTTAGTGAACAGACTACAAGAGACCCAGTACTTC.

The rearrangement uses TRBV5-1 and TRBJ2-1; D is possibly TRBD1 (5 bases). The CDR3 has 17 residues. V dropped 0 bases and J dropped 3 bases, with 16 bases sitting between them. Per the germline V gene, CDR1 is SGHRS and CDR2 is YFSETQ. CDR3 bases: TGCGCCAGCAGCTTGGAGCCCACAGGCCCTCTCTACAATGAGCAGTTCTTC. This encodes CASSLEPTGPLYNEQFF.

V is TRBV6-1 and J is TRBJ2-5, with 10 nucleotides matching TRBD1. The J call may be in error: the DNA end matches TRBJ2-7 better. CDR1 and CDR2 (germline): MNHNS, SASEGT. The CDR3 runs 15 residues. The chain's CDR3 is CASNPWDRGTYEQYF. CDR3 sequence (DNA): TGTGCCAGCAACCCCTGGGACAGGGGAACCTACGAGCAGTACTTC.

About this clonotype: Mismatch with germline at one junction end may stem from a read error. The CDR3, as DNA: TGTGCCAGCAGCCACCTCCTAAGGTCGACAGAGGATGGCTACATCTTC. It translates to CASSHLLRSTEDGYIF. The genes are TRBV14 and TRBJ1-2; D is possibly TRBD1 (5 bases). The CDR3 is 16 residues long. In germline, CDR1 is SGHDN, CDR2 FVKESK.

V is TRBV6-2 or TRBV6-3 and J is TRBJ1-5; a possible D gene is TRBD1 (6 bases). V shed 1 base and J shed 6 bases, with 10 bases lying between them. The CDR3 is made up of 14 amino acids. The germline V gene has CDR1 MNHEY and CDR2 SVGEGT. The CDR3 reads CASSYWGAGQPQHF. DNA of the CDR3: TGTGCCAGCAGTTACTGGGGGGCGGGTCAGCCCCAGCATTTT.

The chain recombines TRBV18 with TRBJ1-2; TRBD1 might be the D (6 bases). Germline assignment: CDR1 KGHSH and CDR2 LQKENI. The CDR3 consists of 13 residues. Trimming took 6 bases from V and 8 from J, leaving 16 bases between them. Written as DNA, the CDR3 is TGTGCCAGCTCTCTTGGGACAATGATAGGCTACACCTTC. It codes for CASSLGTMIGYTF.

The genes are TRBV7-2 and TRBJ1-2, with TRBD1 as a possible D gene (5 bases). Looked up from germline, CDR1 is SGHTA and CDR2 is FQGNSA. CDR3 length: 19 residues. V was cut by 1 base and J by 9 bases, with 30 bases left in between. CDR3 coding DNA: TGTGCCAGCAGCTTAGTGCTGGGACGGAAGGGCGGTGCCCAGCGAAGCTACACCTTC. Encoded protein: CASSLVLGRKGGAQRSYTF.

The V call is TRBV10-1, the J call TRBJ2-1, with a weak D call TRBD2 (6 bases). Germline V gene lookup returns CDR1 WNHNN and CDR2 SYGVQD (reference sequence). CDR3 length equals 15 residues. The V and J ends lost 3 bases and 4 bases respectively, with 13 bases between them. DNA of the CDR3: TGCGCCAGCAGTGATCCGGCGGGGAGGTACAATGAGCAGTTCTTC. Amino acid sequence: CASSDPAGRYNEQFF.

The V and J genes are TRBV29-1 and TRBJ1-2; TRBD1 might be the D (5 bases). CDR1 and CDR2 (germline): SQVTM, ANQGSEA. V lost 7 bases and J 4 bases, leaving 16 bases between the germline ends. The CDR3 is 13 amino acids. The CDR3 DNA follows: TGCAGCGCGGGGCTAGGGGCCGGCTATGGCTACACCTTC. Protein product: CSAGLGAGYGYTF.

This clonotype appeared once. The rearrangement uses TRBV27 and TRBJ2-2, with unresolved D. Per the germline V gene, CDR1 is MNHEY and CDR2 is SMNVEV (reference sequence). Trimming pared 6 bases from V and 7 bases from J, leaving 12 bases between. The CDR3 runs 13 residues. CDR3 in amino acids: CASRGPWVGELFF. The DNA for the CDR3 is TGTGCCAGCAGAGGTCCATGGGTCGGGGAGCTGTTTTTT.

The rearrangement uses TRBV20-1 and TRBJ2-1; 8 bases agree with TRBD2. With the DNA end fitting TRBJ2-7 better, the J assignment may be wrong. Germline lookup yields CDR1 DFQATT and CDR2 SNEGSKA (reference sequence). There are 14 residues in the CDR3. DNA for the CDR3: TGCAGTACAAAGCGGGAGCTCTCCTACAATGAGCAGTACTTC. As protein: CSTKRELSYNEQYF.

The chain uses TRBV20-1 and TRBJ2-4; 7 positions agree with TRBD1. Judging by the DNA end, TRBJ2-7 fits better; the J call may be wrong. This CDR3 comprises 11 residues. CDR1 and CDR2 (germline): DFQATT, SNEGSKA (reference sequence). CDR3 sequence: CSVGDRNEQYF. The CDR3 region has the DNA TGCAGTGTTGGGGACAGAAACGAGCAGTACTTC.

The chain employs TRBV6-5 and TRBJ1-1; D is unclear. Germline assignment: CDR1 MNHEY and CDR2 SVGAGI. The CDR3 is made up of 14 amino acids. Trimming removed 2 bases at V and 0 bases at J, with 7 bases between. CDR3 nucleotide sequence: TGTGCCAGCAGTTACGATCGGATGAACACTGAAGCTTTCTTT. Its protein is CASSYDRMNTEAFF.

This chain links TRBV12-3 or TRBV12-4 with TRBJ2-1; D unclear. Trimming stripped 1 base from V and 5 bases from J, with 15 bases between. This CDR3 comprises 16 residues. The CDR3 DNA follows: TGTGCCAGCAGTTTAGAGGCCGGACCAAGCCACAATGAGCAGTTCTTC. Its protein product is CASSLEAGPSHNEQFF.